This T cell receptor (beta chain) stems from a study of blood T cells in healthy people across ages. Study-wide context: About one barcoded beta molecule per two T cells came from capture by template switching.

CDR3 size: 14 residues. CDR1 and CDR2 from the germline V gene are SGHTA and FQGNSA. Trimming removed 1 base from V and 5 bases from J, with 8 bases in between. PBMCs were isolated at a quantity of at least 6.5 million per sample. Samples each yielded at least 5.5 micrograms of total RNA. Then a second PCR, running roughly 7 to 11 cycles, was carried out with a sample-barcoded 5' primer and a J-beta primer mix. In TCRdb, the 5' RACE reads were re-called with MiXCR into one record per CDR3 protein. This table has about 670,000 distinct CDR3 sequences, around 38% appearing once. The rearrangement links TRBV7-2 to TRBJ2-2, with D possibly being TRBD1 (6 bases). Material: blood. The sequence came from a man older than 75 in good health. The CDR3 region is CASSLVQGTGELFF. The CDR3 bases are TGTGCCAGCAGCTTAGTCCAGGGGACCGGGGAGCTGTTTTTT. The complete variable domain, with remaining parts taken from reference TRBV7-2 and TRBJ2-2, reads GAGVSQSPSNKVTEKGKDVELRCDPISGHTALYWYRQSLGQGLEFLIYFQGNSAPDKSGLPSDRFSAERTGGSVSTLTIQRTQQEDSAVYLCASSLVQGTGELFFGEGSRLTVL.